This T cell receptor (beta chain) was sequenced in a study of spatial heterogeneity in lung cancer. TCRdb re-analysed the 5' RACE reads in MiXCR, keeping a single row per CDR3 protein. The data hold over a thousand distinct CDR3 sequences, with about 6% observed a single time. This clonotype was counted a few times. Its antigen is not known. Study-wide results and limits: Counts of expanded intratumoral alpha and beta TCRs tracked tumor mutation counts.

Noted time point: sample taken at primary tumor resection. Germline assignment: CDR1 LNHDA and CDR2 SQIVND (reference sequence). The CDR3 has 12 residues. V lost 5 bases to trimming and J lost 5 bases, with 10 bases between them. The gene calls are TRBV19 and TRBJ2-7, with D tentatively TRBD1 or TRBD2 (6 bases each). The sequence was obtained from a female donor with early-stage non-small cell lung cancer. This sample comprised lung tumor tissue, obtained at surgery. The CDR3 loop reads CASSWGADEQYF. DNA for the CDR3: TGTGCCAGTAGTTGGGGGGCAGACGAGCAGTACTTC.